One sample yielded the 8 T cell receptor beta chains listed below, sequenced in a study of blood T cell repertoires in COVID-19. Here immunoSEQ multiplex PCR was the method, and the copy in TCRdb shows in-frame clones only, minus some. In the table there are 55,000 to 75,000 clones, nearly 90% of which are singletons. The source material was peripheral blood. The receptor set was obtained from a man in his 60s with acute or convalescent COVID-19.

V is TRBV6-5 and J is TRBJ1-2; 10 nucleotides line up with TRBD1. CDR1 and CDR2 from the germline V gene are MNHEY and SVGAGI. The ends lost 6 bases at V and 4 bases at J; junction bases unmatched: 8. This CDR3 has 15 amino acids. The CDR3 protein is CASRAPGQGFYGYTF. The CDR3 DNA follows: TGTGCCAGCAGGGCCCCGGGACAGGGGTTCTATGGCTACACCTTC.

Remarks on this clone: A read error may account for a junction end that differs from germline. The chain combines TRBV5-4 with TRBJ2-1, with 9 positions matching TRBD1. The CDR3 has 14 amino acids. Germline V gives CDR1 SGHNT, CDR2 YYREEE (reference sequence). For the CDR3, the DNA is TGTGCCAGCAGCGCGGGACAGGGAAACAATGAGGAGTTCTTC. Translated: CASSAGQGNNEEFF.

In this sample, this clone turned up once. The chain uses TRBV5-6 and TRBJ1-1, with 7 bases matching TRBD1. J was trimmed by 4 bases and V by 4 bases; bases with no gene match: 22. The CDR3 runs to 19 residues. Germline-derived CDR1 and CDR2 are SGHDT and YYEEEE. This CDR3 is CASSAEGQPYLVGSTEAFF. Here the CDR3 DNA reads TGTGCCAGCAGCGCCGAGGGACAGCCTTATCTCGTCGGGAGCACTGAAGCTTTCTTT.

V and J are TRBV2 and TRBJ1-1; D unclear. The germline V gene encodes CDR1 SNHLY and CDR2 FYNNEI. The length of the CDR3 is 15 residues. V shed 5 bases and J shed 1 base, with 14 bases lying between them. CDR3 nucleotide sequence: TGTGCCAGCAGTATCCTACCGTCGGGGAACACTGAAGCTTTCTTT. It specifies CASSILPSGNTEAFF. Full variable domain (remainder filled in from reference TRBV2 and TRBJ1-1): EPEVTQTPSHQVTQMGQEVILRCVPISNHLYFYWYRQILGQKVEFLVSFYNNEISEKSEIFDDQFSVERPDGSNFTLKIRSTKLEDSAMYFCASSILPSGNTEAFFGQGTRLTVV.

This clone was observed a single time. This chain links TRBV2 with TRBJ1-6; D perhaps matches TRBD1 (6 bases). The CDR3 length is 15 residues. The germline V and J ends were trimmed by 4 bases and 6 bases, with 13 bases remaining between them. CDR1 and CDR2 from the germline V gene are SNHLY and FYNNEI. The CDR3 sequence: CASSGTGLFNSPLHF. Here the CDR3 DNA reads TGTGCCAGCAGTGGTACAGGGTTATTTAATTCACCCCTCCACTTT.

The chain's CDR3 is CASSVLWGQVDGYTF. The CDR3 DNA sequence: TGTGCCAGCAGCGTATTGTGGGGACAGGTAGATGGCTACACCTTC. V usage is TRBV9 and J usage is TRBJ1-2, with TRBD1 identical over 8 bases. From germline, CDR1 is SGDLS and CDR2 YYNGEE. V gave up 1 base and J gave up 6 bases; unmatched junction bases: 8. The CDR3 is 15 amino acids.

V usage is TRBV5-1 and J usage is TRBJ2-3; 7 bases align to TRBD2. J was trimmed by 3 bases and V by 6 bases; bases with no gene match: 7. There are 14 residues in the CDR3. CDR1 SGHRS and CDR2 YFSETQ come from the germline V gene. The CDR3 sequence is CASMGGSGTDTQYF. The CDR3 DNA reads as TGCGCCAGCATGGGGGGTAGCGGGACAGATACGCAGTATTTT.

The V gene is TRBV11-2, the J gene TRBJ2-5; 8 nucleotides match TRBD1. Germline CDR1 and CDR2: SGHAT and FQNNGV. CDR3 length equals 15 residues. J lost 5 bases, V lost 1 base, and 6 bases had no gene match. The CDR3 DNA sequence: TGTGCCAGCAGCTTAGGGCGGCAGGGGGCGGAGACCCAGTACTTC. Translation gives CASSLGRQGAETQYF.